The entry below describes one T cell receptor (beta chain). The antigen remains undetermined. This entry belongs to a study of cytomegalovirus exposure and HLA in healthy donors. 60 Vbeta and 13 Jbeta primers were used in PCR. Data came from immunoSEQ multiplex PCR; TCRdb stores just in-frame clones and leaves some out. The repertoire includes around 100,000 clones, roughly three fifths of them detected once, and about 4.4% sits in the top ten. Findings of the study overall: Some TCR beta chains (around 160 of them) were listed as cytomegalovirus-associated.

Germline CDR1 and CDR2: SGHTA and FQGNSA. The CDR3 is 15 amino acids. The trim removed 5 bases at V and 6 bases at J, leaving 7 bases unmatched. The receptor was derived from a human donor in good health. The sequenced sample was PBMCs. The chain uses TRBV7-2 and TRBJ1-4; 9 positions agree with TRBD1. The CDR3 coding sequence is TGTGCCAGCAGCATGTACAGGGGGCCCGATGAAAAACTGTTTTTT. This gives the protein CASSMYRGPDEKLFF. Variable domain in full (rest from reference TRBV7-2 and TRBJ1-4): GAGVSQSPSNKVTEKGKDVELRCDPISGHTALYWYRQSLGQGLEFLIYFQGNSAPDKSGLPSDRFSAERTGGSVSTLTIQRTQQEDSAVYLCASSMYRGPDEKLFFGSGTQLSVL.